Reported below is one T cell receptor (beta chain). This clonotype was counted ten times or more. It lacks a known antigen. Base qualities are missing; no much larger clone stands one base away. Reading from cysteine to phenylalanine, the CDR3 counts 12 amino acids. Only CDR3 DNA remains: 36 bases, in frame from the first base. V loses 5 bases, J loses 7 bases, and the germline ends lie 9 bases apart. This entry is derived from a study of CD8 T cells in ankylosing spondylitis (dated by TCRdb to about 2017). Broadly, across the study: The study set out to find disease-linked TCR variants by profiling T cell receptor beta repertoires in ankylosing spondylitis patients and healthy donors. The whole study cohort included about a hundred healthy donors and 20 to 30 ankylosing spondylitis patients. Peripheral blood was sampled, and synovial fluid was also collected from ankylosing spondylitis patients. What the authors observed across the whole study: The disease-linked clones were reported to be significantly enriched in matched synovial fluid samples from ankylosing spondylitis patients. A TCR beta motif made up of roughly eight highly homologous amino acid variants appeared to be characteristic of blood from ankylosing spondylitis patients. Some TCR beta motif variants had previously been reported in synovial fluid and blood of reactive arthritis patients, which suggested common disease-initiation mechanisms. The disease-linked clones showed a CD8+ phenotype and occurred at relatively low frequencies in peripheral blood.

TCRdb records Illumina HiSeq 2500 as the sequencer. Quantitative 5'-RACE with molecular barcodes was used to prepare TCR beta libraries. In the paper's pipeline: To identify disease-linked TCR variants, a new computational method was used, one built on a probabilistic model of VDJ rearrangement. The public reads were quality trimmed at Q25 with fastp and then assembled into clones with MiXCR by TCRdb, keeping productive beta chains. Rows with one shared CDR3 protein collapse into an entry with the most common genes and DNA. What appears here as the V and J calls and clone size reflects TCRdb's work, not the paper's. The sample table lists 200,000 to 250,000 distinct CDR3 sequences, over 9.5% of them with a count of one. Roughly a fifth of the sample is in the top ten clones.

The sequence derives from a male donor with ankylosing spondylitis or in good health (not recorded which). The chain is made from TRBV12-3 or TRBV12-4 and TRBJ2-4; the D region possibly corresponds to TRBD1 (6 bases align). The sequenced sample consisted of blood, either unsorted or a sorted T cell fraction (not recorded which). The DNA sequence is TGTGCCAGCAGTAGACAGGCGAACATTCAGTACTTC. Translation gives CASSRQANIQYF.